Below, one T cell receptor beta chain is given with its context. This CDR3 is built from 16 residues. After removal of 1 base from V and 2 bases from J, the junction contained 2 bases not matched to a gene. CDR1 and CDR2 from the germline V gene are SEHNR and FQNEAQ (reference sequence). The sample comes from a study of blood T cell repertoires in COVID-19. Study at large: The samples span acute and convalescent COVID-19 from the United States, Italy and Spain.

Measured with immunoSEQ multiplex PCR; TCRdb has only the in-frame clones, and not every one. The table shows some 260,000 clones, with around 87% occurring only once. Sequencing was performed on PBMCs or T cells enriched from blood (not recorded which). This clonotype was obtained from a woman in her 30s with acute COVID-19. V and J are TRBV7-9 and TRBJ2-6; 7 bases line up with TRBD2. The CDR3 protein is CASSLVAGAGANVLTF. The CDR3 bases are TGTGCCAGCAGCTTAGTCGCGGGGGCTGGGGCCAACGTCCTGACTTTC.